The clone carrying this TCR beta chain occurred many times. These data originate in a study of blood T cell repertoires in COVID-19. For the study at large: Researchers got acute and convalescent COVID-19 samples from the United States, Italy and Spain. T cells, B-cell-depleted T cells, or PBMCs provided the cDNA or gDNA that served as material.

Per the study methods: Nucleated cell number was recorded as an estimate derived from reference gene primer amplification. Assay: immunoSEQ multiplex PCR; the TCRdb copy retains only in-frame clones and omits some. That table is the source of V, J and clone size, and D and trimming were worked out from the DNA. The sample carries about 82,000 clones, 80% recorded once. Germline-derived CDR1 and CDR2 are MNHEY and SVGEGT. There are 22 residues in the CDR3. Unmatched junction bases numbered 24, after V lost 6 bases and J lost 6 bases. This clonotype originated in a woman aged 40 to 50 with active or convalescent COVID-19. Source material: peripheral blood. The chain carries TRBV6-2 or TRBV6-3 and TRBJ2-2; 14 bases line up with TRBD2. DNA of the CDR3: TGTGCCAGCAGCCCCCCCCCTTGGCGGGAAAGGACTAGCGGGAGGCGGGCCGGGGAGCTGTTTTTT. Its protein is CASSPPPWRERTSGRRAGELFF.